The source of this T cell receptor (beta chain) is a study of cytomegalovirus exposure and HLA in healthy donors. Researchers ran the PCR with 60 Vbeta and 13 Jbeta primers. Sequenced by immunoSEQ multiplex PCR; TCRdb stores in-frame clones only, minus some. Among about 120,000 clones listed, 80% were seen once. Germline assignment: CDR1 MDHEN and CDR2 SYDVKM. The V gene lost 5 bases and the J gene lost 4 bases, with 17 bases spanning the gap. This CDR3 is built from 15 residues. Findings and caveats of the study: Later analysis suggested most CMV-associated TCR beta chains were HLA-restricted. Per a later analysis, HLA-associated TCR beta chains showed more clonal expansion than other, equally common TCR beta chains. The productive fraction for most TCR beta V segments was about 90% or about 30% in an earlier analysis.

About this clone itself: Its antigen is still unknown.

The rearrangement uses TRBV28 and TRBJ1-1, with a possible D match to TRBD1 (6 bases). Source material: PBMCs. The receptor comes from a female donor in good health and CMV-seropositive. CDR3 DNA: TGTGCCAGCAGTCCCGTCTCCACAGGGCCCACTGAAGCTTTCTTT. This gives the protein CASSPVSTGPTEAFF.